One sample yielded the 25 T cell receptor beta chains listed below, sequenced in a study of T cell changes during pregnancy in multiple sclerosis. Clones were sequenced by immunoSEQ multiplex PCR, and TCRdb holds only the in-frame ones, with some missing. The table has 30,000 to 45,000 clones, approximately 90% seen once; the top ten hold around 0.47%. Sequenced material: CD4+ T cells from peripheral blood mononuclear cells, taken after pregnancy. Every receptor here comes from a female donor with multiple sclerosis, enrolled in a pregnancy study.

This clone has a single count. CDR3 sequence reads: CASSLGSAWEETQYF. DNA for the CDR3: TGTGCCAGCAGCTTAGGGTCAGCCTGGGAGGAGACCCAGTACTTC. The genes are TRBV11-2 and TRBJ2-5; TRBD2 might be the D (5 bases). CDR3 length: 15 amino acids. V shed 1 base and J shed 5 bases, with 14 bases lying between them. The V gene's germline CDR1 is SGHAT and CDR2 FQNNGV.

The V and J genes are TRBV5-4 and TRBJ1-3, with D perhaps matching TRBD1 (6 bases). The CDR3 is made up of 16 amino acids. The germline gives CDR1 SGHNT, CDR2 YYREEE (reference sequence). V shed 0 bases and J shed 0 bases, with 10 bases lying between them. CDR3 nucleotide sequence: TGTGCCAGCAGCTTGGCGGGACAAATCTCTGGAAACACCATATATTTT. This translates into CASSLAGQISGNTIYF.

This sequence joins TRBV9 and TRBJ2-5; the match to TRBD2 covers 8 bases. V lost 0 bases, J lost 5 bases, and 12 bases stayed unmatched. The CDR3 consists of 17 residues. Germline V gives CDR1 SGDLS, CDR2 YYNGEE. The CDR3 DNA reads TGTGCCAGCAGCGTAGGCAGGATCGGGGGGGGCGAGGAGACCCAGTACTTC. Protein sequence: CASSVGRIGGGEETQYF.

This chain links TRBV18 with TRBJ2-1, with TRBD2 identical over 10 bases. The CDR3 runs to 18 residues. CDR1 is KGHSH, CDR2 LQKENI, per germline. V was pared by 3 bases and J by 1 base, with 9 bases of the junction left unmatched. CDR3 nucleotides: TGTGCCAGCTCACCCGGATCCACTAGCGGGGCATCCTACAATGAGCAGTTCTTC. This sequence encodes CASSPGSTSGASYNEQFF. Full variable domain (rest looked up from reference TRBV18 and TRBJ2-1): NAGVMQNPRHLVRRRGQEARLRCSPMKGHSHVYWYRQLPEEGLKFMVYLQKENIIDESGMPKERFSAEFPKEGPSILRIQQVVRGDSAAYFCASSPGSTSGASYNEQFFGPGTRLTVL.

The rearrangement joins TRBV19 to TRBJ2-1; TRBD2 aligns across 8 bases. V lost 7 bases, J lost 7 bases, and 9 bases stayed unmatched. Looked up from germline, CDR1 is LNHDA and CDR2 is SQIVND (reference sequence). The CDR3 runs to 14 residues. The CDR3 nucleotides are TGTGCCAGTATATCCAGCGGGAGTGTGAATGAGCAGTTCTTC. Translation: CASISSGSVNEQFF.

The chain employs TRBV27 and TRBJ2-7; 7 nucleotides line up with TRBD1. The CDR3 loop spans 13 amino acids. V lost 6 bases and J lost 4; bases outside the gene matches: 6. Germline assignment: CDR1 MNHEY and CDR2 SMNVEV (reference sequence). The CDR3 sequence: CASSRGQAYEQYF. The CDR3 DNA sequence: TGTGCCAGCAGCCGAGGACAGGCGTACGAGCAGTACTTC.

The chain uses TRBV16 and TRBJ2-3; weak D call: TRBD1 (5 bases). V lost 7 bases and J 0 bases, leaving 14 bases between the germline ends. The CDR3 contains 15 residues. Germline V gene lookup returns CDR1 KGHSY and CDR2 FQNENV. The CDR3 bases are TGTGCCAGCACCGACCGCGCAGGGAGCACAGATACGCAGTATTTT. As protein: CASTDRAGSTDTQYF.

The chain employs TRBV5-4 and TRBJ1-6; D might be TRBD1 (6 bases). The CDR3 runs 14 residues. V dropped 4 bases and J dropped 6 bases, with 11 bases sitting between them. Germline V gene data show CDR1 as SGHNT and CDR2 as YYREEE (reference sequence). The CDR3 DNA is TGTGCCAGCAGCCCAGGGGTTAGTAATTCACCCCTCCACTTT. As protein: CASSPGVSNSPLHF.

The count of this clone is one. The chain joins TRBV18 to TRBJ1-2, with D perhaps matching TRBD1 (6 bases). V gave up 0 bases and J gave up 8 bases, with 10 bases separating them. CDR3 size: 13 residues. Germline-derived CDR1 and CDR2 are KGHSH and LQKENI. The CDR3 nucleotides read TGTGCCAGCTCACCACCGCAGGGGTACGGCTACACCTTC. Translating it yields CASSPPQGYGYTF.

This chain links TRBV19 with TRBJ1-2; the match to TRBD1 covers 10 bases. Per germline, CDR1 LNHDA and CDR2 SQIVND (reference sequence). V shed 5 bases, J shed 4 bases, and the junction held 10 bases outside the gene matches. The CDR3 loop spans 16 amino acids. As DNA, the CDR3 is TGTGCCAGTAGTGATCGACAGGGGGCGCTTCCCTATGGCTACACCTTC. This translates into CASSDRQGALPYGYTF.

The chain uses TRBV10-3 and TRBJ2-2; perhaps TRBD1 as D (5 bases). The V end lost 3 bases, the J end lost 2 bases, and 7 bases lay between the germline ends. In germline, CDR1 is ENHRY, CDR2 SYGVKD. There are 14 residues in the CDR3. The CDR3 DNA follows: TGTGCCATCAGTGAACAGGCTAACACCGGGGAGCTGTTTTTT. Protein sequence: CAISEQANTGELFF.

Written as DNA, the CDR3 is TGTGCCAGCAGCCCAGGACAGAGATGGACCCAGTACTTC. Its protein is CASSPGQRWTQYF. The J gene is TRBJ2-5, the V gene TRBV14; D perhaps matches TRBD1 (6 bases). This CDR3 is built from 13 residues. CDR1 and CDR2 from the germline V gene are SGHDN and FVKESK. The V and J ends lost 4 bases and 7 bases respectively, with 13 bases between them. The complete variable domain, with remaining parts taken from reference TRBV14 and TRBJ2-5, reads EAGVTQFPSHSVIEKGQTVTLRCDPISGHDNLYWYRRVMGKEIKFLLHFVKESKQDESGMPNNRFLAERTGGTYSTLKVQPAELEDSGVYFCASSPGQRWTQYFGPGTRLLVL.

This chain connects TRBV2 to TRBJ1-5; D possibly corresponds to TRBD1 (5 bases). This CDR3 is built from 13 residues. Germline CDR1 is SNHLY and CDR2 is FYNNEI. V was shortened by 5 bases and J by 5 bases, with 10 bases between the two germline ends. The CDR3 DNA sequence: TGTGCCAGCAGTAGGGGAACGTATCAGCCCCAGCATTTT. Its protein product is CASSRGTYQPQHF.

This rearrangement joins TRBV10-3 to TRBJ2-7, with D perhaps matching TRBD2 (6 bases). The V end was cut by 0 bases, the J end by 9 bases, with 18 bases between. CDR3 size: 15 residues. Germline V CDR1 and CDR2: ENHRY, SYGVKD. CDR3 sequence reads: CAISESAGQVGWQYF. Here the CDR3 DNA reads TGTGCCATCAGTGAGTCGGCGGGGCAGGTGGGTTGGCAGTACTTC.

The count of this clone is one. The chain couples TRBV5-4 to TRBJ1-5; no firm D call. The ends were cut back, 4 bases at V and 1 base at J, with 9 bases in the middle. The CDR3 totals 14 residues. Germline V gene lookup returns CDR1 SGHNT and CDR2 YYREEE (reference sequence). The CDR3 loop is CASSPGGSNQPQHF. The CDR3 DNA reads as TGTGCCAGCAGCCCTGGAGGGAGCAATCAGCCCCAGCATTTT.

The CDR3 sequence is CASSLRTGTNEKLFF. The CDR3 DNA is TGTGCCAGCAGTTTAAGGACAGGGACAAATGAAAAACTGTTTTTT. The chain couples TRBV28 to TRBJ1-4; 8 nucleotides line up with TRBD1. CDR3 size: 15 residues. J was trimmed by 5 bases and V by 2 bases; bases with no gene match: 4. Germline-derived CDR1 and CDR2 are MDHEN and SYDVKM.

This chain joins TRBV6-5 and TRBJ2-3; 13 nucleotides agree with TRBD2. CDR3 length equals 16 residues. Germline CDR1 and CDR2: MNHEY and SVGAGI. J lost 9 bases, V lost 0 bases, and 6 bases had no gene match. The CDR3 sequence: CASSYSGTSGTRTQYF. CDR3 nucleotide sequence: TGTGCCAGCAGTTACTCGGGGACTAGCGGGACGAGGACGCAGTATTTT.

The gene calls are TRBV4-2 and TRBJ2-7, with TRBD2 matching 8 bases. J gave up 3 bases and V 1 base, and 11 bases lay outside the gene matches. There are 17 residues in the CDR3. Germline assignment: CDR1 LGHNA and CDR2 YNFKEQ. CDR3 loop: CASSQGPQGSGIYEQYF. The CDR3 DNA follows: TGTGCCAGCAGCCAAGGCCCCCAAGGTAGCGGGATCTACGAGCAGTACTTC.

The chain recombines TRBV7-9 with TRBJ1-1; D possibly corresponds to TRBD1 (6 bases). CDR3 length equals 14 residues. Germline values: CDR1 SEHNR, CDR2 FQNEAQ (reference sequence). Trimming took 2 bases from V and 8 from J, leaving 15 bases between them. The CDR3 sequence: CASSLLLGQGEAFF. The CDR3 DNA is TGTGCCAGCAGCTTACTATTAGGGCAGGGGGAAGCTTTCTTT.

The chain has TRBV10-3 and TRBJ1-5, with 10 bases lining up with TRBD1. This CDR3 region has 15 residues. From germline, CDR1 is ENHRY and CDR2 SYGVKD. The V gene end was trimmed by 5 bases and the J gene end by 8 bases; junction bases not matched to a gene: 9. The CDR3 DNA reads TGTGCCATCAGTATGGGGGGACAGGGGCTGAAGCCCCAGCATTTT. Translated, it gives CAISMGGQGLKPQHF.

The sample holds a few counts of this clone. The V and J genes are TRBV3-1 (or the pseudogene TRBV3-2) and TRBJ1-5; D gene ambiguous. V lost 10 bases, J lost 4 bases, and 2 bases lay in between. The CDR3 runs to 9 residues. Germline V gives CDR1 LGHDT, CDR2 YNNKEL (reference sequence). Written as DNA, the CDR3 is TGTGCCACAAATCAGCCCCAGCATTTT. This gives the protein CATNQPQHF.

The chain links TRBV7-9 to TRBJ1-4; the D is unclear. The V gene's germline CDR1 is SEHNR and CDR2 FQNEAQ (reference sequence). V was clipped by 4 bases and J by 8 bases, with 17 bases between them. The length of the CDR3 is 15 residues. CDR3 protein: CASSSYSLGREKLFF. The CDR3 DNA reads TGTGCCAGCAGCTCCTATTCTCTCGGTCGGGAAAAACTGTTTTTT.

CDR3 sequence reads: CASSATGQGNSQPQHF. The DNA for the CDR3 is TGTGCCAGCAGCGCTACCGGGCAGGGCAATTCTCAGCCCCAGCATTTT. The chain links TRBV9 to TRBJ1-5; D may be TRBD1 (5 bases). V was trimmed by 3 bases and J by 6 bases, leaving 19 bases between them. Germline CDR1 is SGDLS and CDR2 is YYNGEE. The CDR3 runs to 16 residues.

The chain uses TRBV5-1 and TRBJ1-4, with 7 bases lining up with TRBD1. There are 15 residues in the CDR3. The junction had 10 bases not matched to a gene; V was cut back by 4 bases and J by 7 bases. Germline V gives CDR1 SGHRS, CDR2 YFSETQ. CDR3 protein: CASSAEGASGEKLFF. The CDR3 nucleotides read TGCGCCAGCAGCGCCGAGGGGGCGTCTGGTGAAAAACTGTTTTTT.

J is TRBJ2-1 and V is TRBV27; the match to TRBD2 covers 9 bases. The ends lost 7 bases at V and 0 bases at J; junction bases unmatched: 7. Germline V gene lookup returns CDR1 MNHEY and CDR2 SMNVEV (reference sequence). The CDR3 has 16 amino acids. The DNA for the CDR3 is TGTGCCAGCAATTTCTTGACTAGCGGCTCCTACAATGAGCAGTTCTTC. It yields the protein CASNFLTSGSYNEQFF.